This TCR beta chain was profiled in a study of cytomegalovirus exposure and HLA in healthy donors (dated by TCRdb to about 2017). Broadly, across the study: An earlier analysis of several hundred of the donors reported 276 Gb of sequence data and around 110 million unique TCR beta sequences obtained from about 200 million T cells. Roughly 300 gigabases of sequencing data and approximately 91 million unique TCR sequences made up an early release that covered 500 to 650 HLA-typed donors. The genetic ancestry cluster associated with self-reported Caucasian donors included over 65% of the 398 genotyped donors. The study aimed to test whether cataloging public T cell receptors could reveal signatures of past pathogen exposure. The study used immunosequencing to profile the T cell repertoires of approximately 690 subjects and linked those repertoires to cytomegalovirus serostatus. Along with the approximately 620-subject first cohort, a separate validation cohort of roughly 110 different subjects was used. The study combined high-throughput TCR immunosequencing, statistical association of individual TCRs with disease status, and machine learning to predict cytomegalovirus infection status. To study patterns of TCR occurrence, a later analysis re-analyzed previously published TCR beta repertoires from 700 or so donors and added high-resolution HLA genotyping. Rather than using new phenotypic data, the later analysis identified candidate immune exposures from TCR beta sequences and from how often those sequences occurred across donors. An earlier analysis of around 580 of the donors used high-throughput TCR beta sequencing to judge whether each TCR beta V gene segment behaved as functional or pseudogenic. Donor age, sex, ethnicity and CMV serostatus were compiled together with the repertoire data. Genome-wide SNP genotypes for about 65% of the 666 donors were used in a later genetic analysis, which treated that subset as a discovery cohort. Every repertoire in the discovery cohort had been generated on one and the same sequencing platform. HLA typing included class I and class II loci at four-digit resolution. The number of typed donors differed by locus: about 620-630 for A, B, C, DRB1 and DQB1; approximately 520 for DQA1; 606 for DPA1; and roughly 470 for DPB1. About 5 DR-DQ haplotypes were handled as single units for association and clustering, since linkage in the cohort was strong. Among a few hundred genotyped donors of the cohort, an average of around 240,000 unique TCR beta nucleotide sequences were sequenced per donor, roughly 20% of them non-productive. The research as a whole found: A cluster of highly shared sequence variants was judged likely to be a technical artifact of the sequencing pipeline. A total of around 150 TCR beta chains were listed by the study as associated with cytomegalovirus. The classifier was reported to diagnose cytomegalovirus status with high specificity and sensitivity in both the original cohort and the validation cohort. Because HLA typing was unavailable for some donors at each locus, only the typed subset was used in association tests. A further reported finding was that TCR beta sequences accurately predicted the HLA-A and HLA-B alleles for most subjects in the first cohort. The 87-base-pair reads could not distinguish some IMGT-functional V segments, including TRBV6-2 and TRBV6-3, so those segments were excluded. Presence/absence analyses assumed roughly uniform sequencing depth across donors, an assumption that may not hold. The earlier analysis of some 560 of the donors excluded roughly 17 rarely observed V segments, including chromosome 9 orphons, because counts were too low. Correlated functional status among segregating V segments might reflect linkage disequilibrium, but an unknown experimental factor could not be ruled out. Only TCR beta chains were sequenced in this cohort, and the absence of alpha or paired-chain data limited detectable features. According to a later analysis, parvovirus B19, influenza, CMV and Epstein-Barr virus appeared linked to several top co-occurrence clusters. In an earlier analysis of several hundred of the donors, most TCR beta V segments were observed in productive rearrangements about 87% or about 30% of the time, broadly matching IMGT annotations. The authors suggested that the approach could potentially be generalized to other disease states and immunological phenotypes. In vitro tests confirmed that a few of the cytomegalovirus-associated TCR beta chains recognize cytomegalovirus antigens. Compared with equally common non-associated chains, HLA-associated TCR beta chains in a later analysis were more clonally expanded and had lower generation probabilities. An association between a missense DCLRE1C variant and V-gene and J-gene trimming of TCR beta chains was found in a later genetic analysis and replicated in an independent cohort. In a later analysis, TCR association rates were found to vary across HLA loci, with the most associated TCRs seen for DRB1 alleles and the fewest for HLA-C alleles. Across donors, most TCR sequences were observed very rarely, whereas some public TCRs were present in many individuals. When HLA alleles, especially DR and DQ, strongly co-occurred, attributing TCR associations to individual alleles was difficult. A later analysis found that most CMV-associated TCR beta chains appeared HLA-restricted, with HLA associations seemingly driven largely by CMV exposure. According to a later genetic analysis, donors in an Asian-associated ancestry cluster had fewer N-insertions in productive TCRs than the approximately 610-donor mean. The only immune exposure information available for the cohort was CMV serostatus. Specific HLA alleles were associated with more than 15,000 TCR beta sequences at a false discovery rate of 0.05 in a later analysis.

Details on this clone: Its binding antigen is unknown. No much larger clonotype is one base removed from it; base qualities were not supplied.

The cohort comprised 710 or so healthy bone marrow donors. At the time of sampling, every cohort member was nominally healthy, though immune exposures that went unrecorded were likely present. The donor tested CMV seronegative, placing the donor among the 350 to 400 seronegative members of the cohort. Every donor gave a peripheral blood sample, and the peripheral blood mononuclear cells from that sample were used for TCR beta sequencing. The Qiagen DNeasy Blood Extraction Kit was used to extract genomic DNA from the blood cell samples. The library was obtained by the immunoSEQ multiplex PCR assay. A mixture of 60 forward primers for TCR Vbeta segments and 13 reverse primers for TCR Jbeta segments was used in the multiplex PCR. The CDR3 region of rearranged TCR beta genes was amplified from genomic DNA by a multiplex PCR assay. On the Illumina HiSeq System, the amplified TCR beta libraries were sequenced as 87-base-pair reads. On the study's bioinformatics: A later analysis tallied tens of millions of unique TCR beta chains across the 600 to 700 repertoires, and some 10 million of those chains were shared by two or more donors. To remove PCR and sequencing errors, raw reads were error-corrected and collapsed into unique sequences using a nearest-neighbor algorithm that merged closely related sequences. CDR3 sequences were aligned to IMGT reference sequences to assign V, D and J gene segments. Each retained sequence needed at least a six-nucleotide match to both a V gene segment and a J gene segment. Rearrangements were classified as productive when the CDR3 lacked stop codons and remained in frame with V and J, and all other rearrangements were classified as non-productive. Following IMGT convention, CDR3 was defined as the stretch from the second conserved V-encoded cysteine up to the conserved J-encoded phenylalanine. The earlier analysis of some 600 of the donors excluded sequences that lacked an unambiguous match to a single V gene segment. An earlier analysis of almost 600 of the donors classified V segments as functional when productive rearrangements were above 56.7% and as segregating when the standard deviation between donors was above 5%. A statistical classification framework was built for diagnosing cytomegalovirus status from the catalog of TCR beta chain sequences. A later analysis assigned V and J genes by comparing TCR nucleotide sequences with IMGT/GENE-DB human TR gene sequences. The TCRdist pipeline was used in a later analysis to assign CDR3 sequences and most-parsimonious VDJ recombination scenarios. A later analysis defined each TCR beta chain by its CDR3 amino acid sequence plus V-gene family, and excluded reads lacking a unique V-gene family. In a later analysis, nearly 600 highly shared, low-generation-probability nucleotide sequences were removed to address suspected cross-contamination and a sequencing artifact. In a later analysis, a clonal expansion index was calculated for each public chain from normalized within-repertoire ranks of inferred template counts. A later analysis computed generation probabilities with a VDJ recombination model fitted to out-of-frame rearrangements, and checked the results against IGoR. A later analysis scored TCR-TCR, TCR-HLA and TCR-CMV co-occurrence with hypergeometric tests, applying a repertoire-size bias correction to TCR pairs. In a later analysis, false discovery rates were estimated by permuting HLA or CMV assignments 20 times. In a later analysis, co-occurring TCRs were grouped using DBSCAN, and TCRdist sequence similarity was added for clustering within HLA-allele-positive subsets. Co-occurrence clustering excluded repertoires with fewer than 30,000 or more than 120,000 public chains, plus five with anomalous nucleotide sharing. TCRdb mirrors the immuneACCESS table, restricted to in-frame sequences. Some clones are absent from its copies; in checked studies, under half trace to an unresolved V gene, and the reason for the others is unknown. The D gene and trimming were derived from the DNA, and the V and J assignments and clone size from that table. Within this sample are roughly 110,000 clones, with around three quarters of them counted one time only. The ten largest clones represent 7.8% of the sample.

V is pruned by 3 bases and J by 0 bases, leaving 4 bases of the junction without a gene match. The CDR3 sequence holds 15 residues, the cysteine and phenylalanine included. Just CDR3 DNA is preserved here, 45 bases in frame from base 1. CDR1 and CDR2 (MGHRA, YSYEKL) derive from the germline V gene. The sequence is built from TRBV4-1 and TRBJ2-7, with TRBD1 matching 8 junction bases. The sequence derives from a young man in good health and CMV-seronegative. The sample consisted of PBMCs. The sequence in DNA is TGCGCCAGCAGCCACTGGACAGGGAGCTCCTACGAGCAGTACTTC. Its protein product is CASSHWTGSSYEQYF.